Each of the 20 T cell receptor beta chains below was sequenced from the same sample in a study of blood T cells in healthy people across ages. Combining a sample-barcoded 5' primer with a J-beta primer mix, a second PCR ran for roughly 7 to 11 cycles. TCRdb reprocessed the 5' RACE reads via MiXCR and lists one record per CDR3 protein. This table has around 800,000 distinct CDR3 sequences, more than 35% appearing once. Material for sequencing was blood. All receptors come from a man aged 80 or over in good health.

This clonotype was detected only once. The V call is TRBV27, the J call TRBJ2-4; 10 nucleotides align to TRBD1. The CDR3 sequence is 15 residues long. CDR1 MNHEY and CDR2 SMNVEV come from the germline V gene (reference sequence). V dropped 6 bases and J dropped 13; count of bases not matched to a gene: 15. CDR3 bases: TGTGCCAGCAGCTACACCGGGACAGGGGACCACGGGCAGTACTTC. Translated: CASSYTGTGDHGQYF.

The chain is built from TRBV6-6 and TRBJ2-4; D remains ambiguous. Germline CDR1 is MNHNY and CDR2 is SVGAGI (reference sequence). The CDR3 loop spans 16 amino acids. The V and J ends lost 0 bases and 3 bases respectively, with 12 bases between them. CDR3 in DNA: TGTGCCAGCAGTTACTCGACTTTTCAAGTCAAAAACATTCAGTACTTC. It yields the protein CASSYSTFQVKNIQYF.

The V gene is TRBV5-1, the J gene TRBJ2-7, with 13 bases fitting TRBD2. The CDR3 is made up of 16 amino acids. CDR1 is SGHRS, CDR2 YFSETQ, per germline. The ends lost 0 bases at V and 5 bases at J; junction bases unmatched: 5. The CDR3 loop is CASSLGTSGRWDEQYF. The CDR3 DNA reads as TGCGCCAGCAGCTTGGGGACTAGCGGGAGATGGGACGAGCAGTACTTC.

This clonotype was counted only a few times. The rearrangement uses TRBV7-2 and TRBJ2-3, with D uncertain. This CDR3 has 14 amino acids. CDR1 and CDR2 from the germline V gene are SGHTA and FQGNSA. V gave up 8 bases and J gave up 0 bases, with 12 bases separating them. The CDR3 region is CASRRTLSTDTQYF. CDR3 coding DNA: TGTGCCAGCCGCAGGACCTTAAGCACAGATACGCAGTATTTT.

The chain uses TRBV29-1 and TRBJ2-2, with D possibly matching TRBD2 (5 bases). Germline V CDR1 and CDR2: SQVTM, ANQGSEA. Trimming left V 5 bases short and J 3 bases short, with 16 bases between. This CDR3 has 15 amino acids. The CDR3 sequence is CSVRKVVGDTGELFF. CDR3 in DNA: TGCAGCGTTCGGAAAGTAGTGGGAGACACCGGGGAGCTGTTTTTT.

The chain links TRBV12-3 or TRBV12-4 to TRBJ2-7; weak D call: TRBD2 (6 bases). The J call may be mistaken, given a closer DNA end match to TRBJ2-5. The CDR3 has 15 residues. The CDR3 DNA sequence: TGTGCCAGCAGTTTGGGTTTGGAGGGGCCAAAGACCCAGTACTTC. Its translation is CASSLGLEGPKTQYF.

This clonotype was picked up a small number of times. V and J are TRBV12-3 or TRBV12-4 and TRBJ2-3, with 8 bases fitting TRBD2. This CDR3 has 15 residues. V lost 3 bases to trimming and J lost 2 bases; unmatched junction nucleotides: 4. This CDR3 is CASSLTSVNTDTQYF. In DNA form, the CDR3 reads TGTGCCAGCAGTTTGACTAGCGTAAACACAGATACGCAGTATTTT.

The chain links TRBV5-6 to TRBJ2-5; the match to TRBD2 covers 7 bases. The CDR3 runs 16 residues. Germline V lookup: CDR1 SGHDT, CDR2 YYEEEE. Trimming removed 4 bases from V and 4 bases from J; junction bases left unmatched: 13. CDR3: CASSPLRLALGETQYF. CDR3 nucleotide sequence: TGTGCCAGCAGCCCACTTCGACTAGCCCTGGGAGAGACCCAGTACTTC.

This clonotype was observed at least ten times. The chain employs TRBV5-1 and TRBJ1-2; TRBD1 agrees at 8 bases. CDR1 is SGHRS and CDR2 is YFSETQ in the germline V gene. The CDR3 is 14 residues long. V lost 6 bases and J lost 0; bases outside the gene matches: 4. CDR3 nucleotide sequence: TGCGCCAGCAAGGGGGACAGGTCTAACTATGGCTACACCTTC. Its translation is CASKGDRSNYGYTF.

The chain uses TRBV29-1 and TRBJ1-1; unclear D gene. The CDR3 runs 13 residues. Trimming took off 3 bases at V and 3 bases at J, with 11 bases between the two ends. Germline assignment: CDR1 SQVTM and CDR2 ANQGSEA. The CDR3 nucleotides are TGCAGCGTTGACAACGGTCAACACACTGAAGCTTTCTTT. It translates to CSVDNGQHTEAFF. The full variable domain, with the rest looked up from reference TRBV29-1 and TRBJ1-1, is SAVISQKPSRDICQRGTSLTIQCQVDSQVTMMFWYRQQPGQSLTLIATANQGSEATYESGFVIDKFPISRPNLTFSTLTVSNMSPEDSSIYLCSVDNGQHTEAFFGQGTRLTVV.

J is TRBJ1-6 and V is TRBV6-2 or TRBV6-3, with D uncertain. V was cut by 7 bases and J by 10 bases, with 11 bases left in between. Germline CDR1 reads MNHEY; CDR2 reads SVGEGT. The CDR3 runs 12 residues. CDR3: CASTTLGSPLHF. The CDR3 DNA follows: TGTGCCAGCACCACACTTGGCTCACCCCTCCACTTT.

This chain uses TRBV7-8 with TRBJ2-4; TRBD2 might be the D (6 bases). The DNA matches TRBJ2-5 better at its end, which makes the J call doubtful. The CDR3 covers 15 residues. Germline V CDR1 and CDR2: SGHVS, FQNEAQ. The CDR3 reads CASSLDPGDQETQYF. The CDR3 nucleotides are TGTGCCAGCAGCTTAGACCCGGGAGACCAAGAGACCCAGTACTTC.

This clonotype was counted at least ten times. V and J are TRBV7-2 and TRBJ2-5; TRBD2 agrees at 11 bases. Per the germline V gene, CDR1 is SGHTA and CDR2 is FQGNSA. The CDR3 covers 14 residues. The V and J ends lost 6 bases and 5 bases, in that order; junction bases with no gene match: 5. The CDR3 reads CASSSSGRGETQYF. The CDR3 nucleotides read TGTGCCAGCAGTAGTAGCGGGAGGGGCGAGACCCAGTACTTC.

Concerning this clonotype itself: A read error may be the cause here, since a much bigger clone is one base away. The chain links TRBV6-5 to TRBJ2-7, with 8 nucleotides matching TRBD1. This CDR3 region has 15 residues. CDR1 and CDR2 (germline): MNHEY, SVGAGI. Trimming took 4 bases from V and 3 from J; bases not matched to a gene: 8. This chain's CDR3 is CASSCEAGGLYEQYF. The CDR3 DNA is TGTGCCAGCAGTTGCGAGGCAGGGGGCCTCTACGAGCAGTACTTC.

This clonotype showed up many times. V gene TRBV20-1 combines with J gene TRBJ1-6; D is perhaps TRBD1 (6 bases). With 4 bases removed from V and 6 bases from J, the gap between germline ends came to 13 bases. CDR3 length equals 14 residues. Germline CDR1 is DFQATT and CDR2 is SNEGSKA (reference sequence). This CDR3 is CSANRGARNSPLHF. The CDR3 nucleotides read TGCAGTGCTAATCGGGGGGCGCGTAATTCACCCCTCCACTTT.

This clonotype was detected only a few times. J is TRBJ1-2 and V is TRBV7-9; D perhaps matches TRBD1 (6 bases). V lost 1 base to trimming and J lost 4 bases, with 16 bases between them. CDR1 SEHNR and CDR2 FQNEAQ come from the germline V gene (reference sequence). The CDR3 extends over 16 amino acids. CDR3 amino acids: CASSLDSGGLVYGYTF. The CDR3 DNA is TGTGCCAGCAGCTTAGATTCTGGGGGGCTGGTCTATGGCTACACCTTC.

The V gene is TRBV12-3 or TRBV12-4, the J gene TRBJ1-1, with a possible D match to TRBD1 (5 bases). V gave up 3 bases and J gave up 0 bases, with 17 bases separating them. The CDR3 sequence is 17 residues long. The CDR3 loop is CASSFRYRPFMNTEAFF. CDR3 DNA: TGTGCCAGCAGTTTTAGGTACAGGCCGTTTATGAACACTGAAGCTTTCTTT.

The CDR3 sequence is CATRGQGASTDTQYF. The CDR3, as DNA: TGTGCCACACGCGGACAGGGGGCTAGCACAGATACGCAGTATTTT. The chain uses TRBV28 and TRBJ2-3; 11 bases are a match to TRBD1. V was clipped by 10 bases and J by 0 bases; unmatched bases: 6. This CDR3 has 15 amino acids. Per the germline V gene, CDR1 is MDHEN and CDR2 is SYDVKM.

The chain has TRBV9 and TRBJ2-1; D is unclear. The germline gives CDR1 SGDLS, CDR2 YYNGEE. This CDR3 contains 13 residues. Trimming removed 4 bases from V and 9 bases from J, with 14 bases in between. The CDR3 is CASSREVWREQFF. CDR3 coding DNA: TGTGCCAGCAGCAGAGAAGTCTGGCGTGAGCAGTTCTTC.

The chain couples TRBV2 to TRBJ2-5, with 8 bases matching TRBD2. The DNA end favors TRBJ2-7, so the J call may be wrong. The CDR3 runs 15 residues. CDR1 is SNHLY, CDR2 FYNNEI, per germline. CDR3 in DNA: TGTGCCAGCACCCAAGACGCTAGCGGGTCGTACGAGCAGTACTTC. Its protein product is CASTQDASGSYEQYF.